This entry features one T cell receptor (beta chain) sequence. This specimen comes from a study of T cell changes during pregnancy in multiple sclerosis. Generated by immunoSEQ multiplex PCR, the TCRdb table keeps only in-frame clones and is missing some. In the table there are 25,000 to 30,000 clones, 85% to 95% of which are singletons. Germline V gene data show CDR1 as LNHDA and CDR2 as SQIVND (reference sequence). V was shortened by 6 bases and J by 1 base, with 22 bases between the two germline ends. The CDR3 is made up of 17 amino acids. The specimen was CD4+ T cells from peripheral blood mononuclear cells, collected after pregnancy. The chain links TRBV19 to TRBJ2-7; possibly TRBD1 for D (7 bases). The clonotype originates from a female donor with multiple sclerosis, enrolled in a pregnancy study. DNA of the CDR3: TGTGCCAGTAGCCTTCCTTCCAGGGGGGTCAGGTCCTACGAGCAGTACTTC. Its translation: CASSLPSRGVRSYEQYF. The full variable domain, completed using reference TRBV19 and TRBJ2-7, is DGGITQSPKYLFRKEGQNVTLSCEQNLNHDAMYWYRQDPGQGLRLIYYSQIVNDFQKGDIAEGYSVSREKKESFPLTVTSAQKNPTAFYLCASSLPSRGVRSYEQYFGPGTRLTVT.